This record looks at one TCR beta chain sequence and its context. Its target is not known. This sample is drawn from a study of blood T cells in healthy people across ages. Overall study: Using template switching, researchers captured about one barcoded beta molecule for each two T cells. Study-level points and caveats: Roughly linear declines in TCR beta diversity per million T cells occurred with age.

Alongside a J-beta primer mix, a sample-barcoded 5' primer served in a second PCR lasting roughly 7 to 11 cycles. Each CDR3 protein is one row after TCRdb ran MiXCR on the 5' RACE reads. The sample shows about a million distinct CDR3 sequences, around two fifths of them seen only once. Germline V gene sequence: CDR1 LGHNA, CDR2 YNFKEQ. CDR3 length: 16 amino acids. V was clipped by 4 bases and J by 0 bases; unmatched bases: 8. Sequenced material: blood. V usage is TRBV4-2 and J usage is TRBJ1-1; 7 bases match TRBD1. The TCR comes from a man between 18 and 35 years old in good health. The CDR3 sequence is CASSLKGQQMNTEAFF. CDR3 bases: TGTGCCAGCAGCCTAAAGGGACAGCAGATGAACACTGAAGCTTTCTTT.